Listed here are 31 T cell receptor beta chains from one sample, sequenced in a study of memory CD4+ T cells and cytomegalovirus serostatus. Profiling relied on immunoSEQ multiplex PCR, and the TCRdb table lists in-frame clones only, not all of them. The table shows some 44,000 clones, with 76% occurring only once. The sort gate was single viable CD3+CD4+CD8-CD45RO+ cells for memory CD4+ T cells. Sequenced sample: memory CD4+ T cells from blood. The receptors were gathered from an adult in good health and CMV-seronegative.

The chain links TRBV7-6 to TRBJ1-4; 9 nucleotides match TRBD1. V lost 4 bases and J lost 8; bases outside the gene matches: 8. From germline, CDR1 is SGHVS and CDR2 FNYEAQ. This CDR3 has 15 amino acids. CDR3 sequence (DNA): TGTGCCAGCAGCTCACAGACGGACAGGGGCGAAAAACTGTTTTTT. Translating gives CASSSQTDRGEKLFF. Variable domain in full (rest from reference TRBV7-6 and TRBJ1-4): GAGVSQSPRYKVTKRGQDVALRCDPISGHVSLYWYRQALGQGPEFLTYFNYEAQQDKSGLPNDRFSAERPEGSISTLTIQRTEQRDSAMYRCASSSQTDRGEKLFFGSGTQLSVL.

The chain joins TRBV7-8 to TRBJ2-1; D is perhaps TRBD2 (5 bases). Trimming removed 2 bases at V and 15 bases at J, with 11 bases between. The V gene's germline CDR1 is SGHVS and CDR2 FQNEAQ. This CDR3 comprises 11 residues. CDR3 sequence (DNA): TGTGCCAGCAGCTTAAACGCGGGCTGGTTCTTC. Amino acid sequence: CASSLNAGWFF.

This clone has a handful of counts. The J gene is TRBJ1-2, the V gene TRBV29-1; no definite D call. The CDR3 covers 12 residues. Trimming left V 4 bases short and J 7 bases short, with 13 bases between. Germline lookup yields CDR1 SQVTM and CDR2 ANQGSEA. The CDR3 protein is CSVVTPGGGYTF. The DNA for the CDR3 is TGCAGCGTTGTGACCCCTGGAGGTGGCTACACCTTC.

The V call is TRBV7-9, the J call TRBJ2-5; D might be TRBD2 (5 bases). With 4 bases removed from V and 5 bases from J, the gap between germline ends came to 17 bases. Per germline, CDR1 SEHNR and CDR2 FQNEAQ (reference sequence). The CDR3 spans 15 residues. This CDR3 is CASSSKGGLRETQYF. The CDR3 coding sequence is TGTGCCAGCAGCTCCAAAGGAGGCTTGAGGGAGACCCAGTACTTC.

This chain links TRBV27 with TRBJ2-2; D possibly uses TRBD1 or TRBD2 (7 bases each). CDR1 and CDR2 from the germline V gene are MNHEY and SMNVEV (reference sequence). CDR3 size: 15 residues. The ends were cut back, 6 bases at V and 4 bases at J, with 15 bases in the middle. In nucleotides, the CDR3 is TGTGCCAGCAGACCAGGGGGGGCTCCCACCGGGGAGCTGTTTTTT. It yields the protein CASRPGGAPTGELFF.

This clone occurred a few times. V usage is TRBV7-2 and J usage is TRBJ1-2, with 9 bases that match TRBD1. This CDR3 has 14 amino acids. The J segment lost 7 bases and the V segment lost 1 base, leaving 4 bases of the junction unmatched. Germline V gives CDR1 SGHTA, CDR2 FQGNSA. The CDR3 spells CASSLGDRAGGYTF. The CDR3 nucleotides read TGTGCCAGCAGCTTAGGGGACAGGGCTGGTGGCTACACCTTC.

The genes are TRBV5-1 and TRBJ2-5; TRBD1 matches 11 bases. The CDR3 contains 14 residues. Germline loops: CDR1 SGHRS, CDR2 YFSETQ. V dropped 4 bases and J dropped 5; count of bases not matched to a gene: 4. The CDR3: CASSAGQGVETQYF. The CDR3 DNA is TGCGCCAGCAGCGCGGGACAGGGGGTGGAGACCCAGTACTTC.

The rearrangement uses TRBV5-4 and TRBJ1-3, with a tentative D call TRBD1 (6 bases). Trimming stripped 0 bases from V and 0 bases from J, with 10 bases between. Germline-derived CDR1 and CDR2 are SGHNT and YYREEE (reference sequence). The CDR3 runs to 16 residues. CDR3 bases: TGTGCCAGCAGCTTGGCCGGGGGGGCCTCTGGAAACACCATATATTTT. This sequence encodes CASSLAGGASGNTIYF.

The V and J genes are TRBV10-3 and TRBJ2-7; D tentatively reads TRBD1 or TRBD2 (6 bases each). The V gene's germline CDR1 is ENHRY and CDR2 SYGVKD. The CDR3 loop spans 16 amino acids. Trimming cost V 6 bases and J 0 bases, with 18 bases left between them. The CDR3 reads CAISSSGALSSYEQYF. The CDR3 DNA reads TGTGCCATCAGCAGTTCGGGGGCCCTAAGCTCCTACGAGCAGTACTTC.

The chain couples TRBV10-3 to TRBJ1-3, with 8 bases that match TRBD1. This CDR3 contains 18 residues. Looked up from germline, CDR1 is ENHRY and CDR2 is SYGVKD. V lost 6 bases to trimming and J lost 8 bases; unmatched junction nucleotides: 21. The CDR3 bases are TGTGCCATCAGCATCTACCCGGGACAGGATCGTCCGGGGGACACCATATATTTT. Protein sequence: CAISIYPGQDRPGDTIYF.

This chain uses TRBV2 with TRBJ2-1, with D perhaps TRBD2 (7 bases). The CDR3 extends over 12 amino acids. The germline V gene encodes CDR1 SNHLY and CDR2 FYNNEI. Trimming pared 4 bases from V and 8 bases from J, leaving 9 bases between. The CDR3 region is CASSGEGDEQFF. CDR3 in DNA: TGTGCCAGCAGTGGGGAGGGGGATGAGCAGTTCTTC.

This clone is medium-sized in the sample. J is TRBJ1-4 and V is TRBV2; D not resolved. The germline CDR1 and CDR2 sequences are SNHLY and FYNNEI. Trimming left V 7 bases short and J 10 bases short, with 13 bases between. The CDR3 has 12 amino acids. CDR3 amino acids: CASIPTGGKLFF. CDR3 coding DNA: TGTGCCAGCATTCCGACGGGCGGAAAACTGTTTTTT.

This chain links TRBV19 with TRBJ1-2, with D possibly matching TRBD1 (5 bases). CDR1 is LNHDA, CDR2 SQIVND, per germline (reference sequence). The CDR3 is made up of 17 amino acids. Trimming pared 4 bases from V and 0 bases from J, leaving 18 bases between. The CDR3 region has the DNA TGTGCCAGTAGTAACTCGGGACTTCTGCGAGCTAACTATGGCTACACCTTC. This gives the protein CASSNSGLLRANYGYTF.

The chain is built from TRBV25-1 and TRBJ2-7; D is perhaps TRBD1 or TRBD2 (5 bases each). V was clipped by 6 bases and J by 3 bases, with 12 bases between them. Germline V lookup: CDR1 MGHDK, CDR2 SYGVNS. The CDR3 covers 13 residues. The CDR3 here is CASSGDVLYEQYF. The CDR3 DNA follows: TGTGCCAGCAGCGGGGACGTCCTCTACGAGCAGTACTTC.

This chain uses TRBV28 with TRBJ1-2; no clear D. The CDR3 is 13 amino acids. Germline CDR1 MDHEN, CDR2 SYDVKM. V lost 3 bases, J lost 6 bases, and 11 bases lay in between. CDR3 DNA sequence: TGTGCCAGCAGTTTGGTGGGGAAGGATGGCTACACCTTC. Residues: CASSLVGKDGYTF.

The chain carries TRBV10-2 and TRBJ1-6; no clear D. Germline V gene sequence: CDR1 WSHSY, CDR2 SAAADI. The V gene lost 0 bases and the J gene lost 7 bases, with 10 bases spanning the gap. CDR3 length: 15 residues. The CDR3 sequence is CASSESPGSNSPLHF. The CDR3 bases are TGCGCCAGCAGTGAGTCGCCGGGATCCAATTCACCCCTCCACTTT.

The genes are TRBV14 and TRBJ1-4; 8 nucleotides agree with TRBD1. The CDR3 sequence is 14 residues long. V gave up 6 bases and J gave up 10 bases; unmatched junction bases: 10. CDR1 and CDR2 from the germline V gene are SGHDN and FVKESK. The CDR3 DNA sequence: TGTGCCAGCAGTCGAGACAGGGGTATCGGAAAACTGTTTTTT. Its translation is CASSRDRGIGKLFF. Combining the CDR3 with reference TRBV14 and TRBJ1-4 gives the whole variable domain EAGVTQFPSHSVIEKGQTVTLRCDPISGHDNLYWYRRVMGKEIKFLLHFVKESKQDESGMPNNRFLAERTGGTYSTLKVQPAELEDSGVYFCASSRDRGIGKLFFGSGTQLSVL.

The CDR3 DNA sequence: TGTGCCAGCAGCTTGGCGGCGGGGGGAAACACAGATACGCAGTATTTT. It specifies CASSLAAGGNTDTQYF. The rearrangement links TRBV5-6 to TRBJ2-3, with 8 bases that match TRBD2. Germline assignment: CDR1 SGHDT and CDR2 YYEEEE. This CDR3 region has 16 residues. Trimming removed 0 bases from V and 2 bases from J; junction bases left unmatched: 5.

J is TRBJ2-7 and V is TRBV11-1, with 12 positions matching TRBD2. The germline V gene encodes CDR1 SGHAT and CDR2 FQDESV (reference sequence). Trimming took 4 bases from V and 3 from J; bases not matched to a gene: 4. This CDR3 region has 15 residues. The CDR3 DNA is TGTGCCAGCAGCTGGACTAGCGGGGACCTCTACGAGCAGTACTTC. Amino acid sequence: CASSWTSGDLYEQYF. Drawing the rest from reference TRBV11-1 and TRBJ2-7, the complete variable domain is EAEVAQSPRYKITEKSQAVAFWCDPISGHATLYWYRQILGQGPELLVQFQDESVVDDSQLPKDRFSAERLKGVDSTLKIQPAELGDSAMYLCASSWTSGDLYEQYFGPGTRLTVT.

V gene TRBV2 combines with J gene TRBJ2-1, with 11 bases matching TRBD2. The CDR3 consists of 17 residues. The J segment lost 8 bases and the V segment lost 2 bases, leaving 11 bases of the junction unmatched. Germline values: CDR1 SNHLY, CDR2 FYNNEI. Here the CDR3 DNA reads TGTGCCAGCAGTGAAAGGGCTAGCGGGGGGATCCCAGATGAGCAGTTCTTC. Protein: CASSERASGGIPDEQFF. Full variable domain (missing parts from reference TRBV2 and TRBJ2-1): EPEVTQTPSHQVTQMGQEVILRCVPISNHLYFYWYRQILGQKVEFLVSFYNNEISEKSEIFDDQFSVERPDGSNFTLKIRSTKLEDSAMYFCASSERASGGIPDEQFFGPGTRLTVL.

CDR3 amino acids: CASGILGTLGEKLFF. CDR3 bases: TGCGCCAGCGGAATTTTGGGGACCCTCGGTGAAAAACTGTTTTTT. The J gene is TRBJ1-4, the V gene TRBV5-1; possibly TRBD1 for D (5 bases). The ends were cut back, 7 bases at V and 7 bases at J, with 20 bases in the middle. From germline, CDR1 is SGHRS and CDR2 YFSETQ. This CDR3 is built from 15 residues.

The chain uses TRBV16 and TRBJ2-2; tentatively, D is TRBD2 (6 bases). This CDR3 spans 14 amino acids. Germline CDR1 reads KGHSY; CDR2 reads FQNENV. Trimming removed 4 bases from V and 0 bases from J, with 6 bases in between. The CDR3 region has the DNA TGTGCCAGCAGCCCGGGAGCGAACACCGGGGAGCTGTTTTTT. It specifies CASSPGANTGELFF.

This chain joins TRBV7-2 and TRBJ1-4; D remains ambiguous. Germline V lookup: CDR1 SGHTA, CDR2 FQGNSA. With 5 bases removed from V and 7 bases from J, the gap between germline ends came to 14 bases. The CDR3 consists of 14 residues. As DNA, the CDR3 is TGTGCCAGCAGCCCCCAAAATCGTGCTGAAAAACTGTTTTTT. Translated, it gives CASSPQNRAEKLFF.

By share, this clone counts as medium-sized. J is TRBJ1-5 and V is TRBV28; the D gene is possibly TRBD1 (6 bases). The CDR3 extends over 14 amino acids. The germline V gene encodes CDR1 MDHEN and CDR2 SYDVKM. Trimming left V 5 bases short and J 9 bases short, with 17 bases between. This chain's CDR3 is CASSPGSEGGPQHF. CDR3 sequence (DNA): TGTGCCAGCAGTCCTGGGAGCGAGGGGGGGCCCCAGCATTTT.

The rearrangement joins TRBV7-9 to TRBJ2-7; D is ambiguous. Germline V CDR1 and CDR2: SEHNR, FQNEAQ (reference sequence). Trimming took off 8 bases at V and 7 bases at J, with 15 bases between the two ends. The CDR3 length is 12 residues. The CDR3 coding sequence is TGTGCCAGCCTTTCTCGGATAGGGGAGCAGTACTTC. Translation: CASLSRIGEQYF. Variable domain in full (rest from reference TRBV7-9 and TRBJ2-7): DTGVSQNPRHKITKRGQNVTFRCDPISEHNRLYWYRQTLGQGPEFLTYFQNEAQLEKSRLLSDRFSAERPKGSFSTLEIQRTEQGDSAMYLCASLSRIGEQYFGPGTRLTVT.

The genes are TRBV28 and TRBJ2-1; 8 positions agree with TRBD1. Germline CDR1 reads MDHEN; CDR2 reads SYDVKM. After removal of 5 bases from V and 1 base from J, the junction contained 7 bases not matched to a gene. The CDR3 totals 16 residues. The CDR3 sequence is CASSNQGAVSYNEQFF. CDR3 nucleotides: TGTGCCAGCAGTAACCAGGGGGCCGTGTCCTACAATGAGCAGTTCTTC.

V is TRBV30 and J is TRBJ2-7, with D tentatively TRBD1 or TRBD2 (5 bases each). In germline, CDR1 is GTSNPN, CDR2 SVGIG (reference sequence). Trimming stripped 2 bases from V and 5 bases from J, with 16 bases between. The CDR3 totals 14 residues. The chain's CDR3 is CAWSHWDRLNEQYF. In nucleotides, the CDR3 is TGTGCCTGGAGTCACTGGGACCGGCTTAACGAGCAGTACTTC.

As to this clone: The same CDR3 can be traced to other DNA sequences in this sample. The V gene is TRBV9, the J gene TRBJ2-3; the match to TRBD1 covers 7 bases. V was clipped by 0 bases and J by 6 bases; unmatched bases: 7. Germline assignment: CDR1 SGDLS and CDR2 YYNGEE. The CDR3 length is 15 residues. CDR3 nucleotides: TGTGCCAGCAGCGTAGGAGGGGGCCCTATCGATACGCAGTATTTT. As protein: CASSVGGGPIDTQYF.

CDR3 nucleotides: TGTGCCTCGAAGTGGGGGACTAGTAGCTACAATGAGCAGTTCTTC. This encodes CASKWGTSSYNEQFF. J is TRBJ2-1 and V is TRBV28; 8 bases fit TRBD2. CDR1 and CDR2 (germline): MDHEN, SYDVKM. V was clipped by 11 bases and J by 3 bases; unmatched bases: 12. The CDR3 loop spans 15 amino acids.

This clone was detected only once. This rearrangement joins TRBV2 to TRBJ1-6, with D maybe TRBD1 (5 bases). V was shortened by 3 bases and J by 11 bases, with 17 bases between the two germline ends. CDR3 size: 15 residues. Germline V gene sequence: CDR1 SNHLY, CDR2 FYNNEI. The CDR3 reads CASSEAGPLGTPLHF. CDR3 coding DNA: TGTGCCAGCAGTGAGGCGGGGCCTTTGGGGACACCCCTCCACTTT.

This clone came up once. The chain couples TRBV6-1 to TRBJ2-1, with D possibly called TRBD1 or TRBD2 (5 bases each). The V gene lost 8 bases and the J gene lost 7 bases, with 15 bases spanning the gap. Germline V gene lookup returns CDR1 MNHNS and CDR2 SASEGT. The CDR3 is 13 amino acids. The CDR3 region has the DNA TGTGCCAGCTTGGGGGTTCCTGAAAATGAGCAGTTCTTC. Protein product: CASLGVPENEQFF.